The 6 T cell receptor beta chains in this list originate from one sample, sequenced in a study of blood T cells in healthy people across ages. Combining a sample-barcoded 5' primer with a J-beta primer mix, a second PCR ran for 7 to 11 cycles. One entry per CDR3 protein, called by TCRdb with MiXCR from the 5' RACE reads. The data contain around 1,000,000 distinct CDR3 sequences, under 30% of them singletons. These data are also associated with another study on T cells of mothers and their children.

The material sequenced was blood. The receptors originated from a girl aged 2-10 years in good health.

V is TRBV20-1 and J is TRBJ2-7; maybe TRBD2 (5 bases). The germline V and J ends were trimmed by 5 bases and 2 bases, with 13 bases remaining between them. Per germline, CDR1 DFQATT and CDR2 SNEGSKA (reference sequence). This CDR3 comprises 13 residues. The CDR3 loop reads CSARRTAAYEQYF. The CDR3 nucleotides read TGCAGTGCTCGCCGGACTGCTGCCTACGAGCAGTACTTC.

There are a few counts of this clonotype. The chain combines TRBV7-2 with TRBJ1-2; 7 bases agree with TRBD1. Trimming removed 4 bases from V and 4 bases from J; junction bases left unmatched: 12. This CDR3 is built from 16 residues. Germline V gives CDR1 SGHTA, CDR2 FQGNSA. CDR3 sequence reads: CASSYPGTASPYGYTF. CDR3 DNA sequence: TGTGCCAGCAGCTACCCCGGGACAGCAAGTCCCTATGGCTACACCTTC.

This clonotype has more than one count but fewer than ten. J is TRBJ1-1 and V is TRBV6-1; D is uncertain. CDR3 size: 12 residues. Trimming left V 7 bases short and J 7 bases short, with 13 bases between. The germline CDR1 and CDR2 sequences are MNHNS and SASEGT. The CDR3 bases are TGTGCCAGCACCCCCTTGACTGGTGAAGCTTTCTTT. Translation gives CASTPLTGEAFF.

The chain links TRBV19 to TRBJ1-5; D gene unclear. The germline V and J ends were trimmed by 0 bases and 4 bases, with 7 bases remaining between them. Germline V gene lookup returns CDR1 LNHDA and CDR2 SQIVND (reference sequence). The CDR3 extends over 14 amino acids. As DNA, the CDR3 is TGTGCCAGTAGTATAGAGGGCCCGAATCAGCCCCAGCATTTT. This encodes CASSIEGPNQPQHF.

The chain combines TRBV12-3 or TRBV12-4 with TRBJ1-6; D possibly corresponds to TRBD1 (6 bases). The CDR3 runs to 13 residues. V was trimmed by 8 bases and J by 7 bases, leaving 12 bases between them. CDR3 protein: CASALQGNSPLHF. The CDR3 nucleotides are TGTGCCAGCGCCTTACAGGGAAATTCACCCCTCCACTTT.

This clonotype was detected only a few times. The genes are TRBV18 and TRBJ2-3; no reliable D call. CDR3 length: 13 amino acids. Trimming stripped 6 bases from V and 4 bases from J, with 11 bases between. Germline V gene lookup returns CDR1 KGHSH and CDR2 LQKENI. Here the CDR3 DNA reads TGTGCCAGCTCTAACGTCGGTCCAGATACGCAGTATTTT. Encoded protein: CASSNVGPDTQYF.